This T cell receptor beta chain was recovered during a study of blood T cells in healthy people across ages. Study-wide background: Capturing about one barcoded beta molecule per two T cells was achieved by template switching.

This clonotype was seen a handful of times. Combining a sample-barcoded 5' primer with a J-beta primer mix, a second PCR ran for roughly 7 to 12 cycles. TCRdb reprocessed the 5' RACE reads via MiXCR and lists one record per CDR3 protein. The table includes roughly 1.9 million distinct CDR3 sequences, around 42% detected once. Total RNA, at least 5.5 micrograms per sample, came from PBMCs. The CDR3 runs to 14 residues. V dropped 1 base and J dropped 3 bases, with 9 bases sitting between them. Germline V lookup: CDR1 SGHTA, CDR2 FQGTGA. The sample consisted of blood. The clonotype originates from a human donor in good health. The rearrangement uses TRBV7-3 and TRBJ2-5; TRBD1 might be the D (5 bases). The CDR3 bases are TGTGCCAGCAGCTTAAACAGGAACAAAGAGACCCAGTACTTC. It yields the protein CASSLNRNKETQYF.